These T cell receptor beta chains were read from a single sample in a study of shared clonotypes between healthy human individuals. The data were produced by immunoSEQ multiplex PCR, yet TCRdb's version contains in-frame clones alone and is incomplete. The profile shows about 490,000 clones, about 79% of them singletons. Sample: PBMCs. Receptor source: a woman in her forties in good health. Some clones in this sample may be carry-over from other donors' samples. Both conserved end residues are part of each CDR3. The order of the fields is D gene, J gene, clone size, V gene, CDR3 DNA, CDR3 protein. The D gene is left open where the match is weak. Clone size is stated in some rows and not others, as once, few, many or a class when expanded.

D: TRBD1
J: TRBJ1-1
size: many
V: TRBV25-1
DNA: TGTGCCAGCAGTGAGAGGGGGCGAACTGAAGCTTTCTTT
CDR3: CASSERGRTEAFF

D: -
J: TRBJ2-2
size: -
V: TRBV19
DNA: TGTGCCAGTAGGCGGACGGGCCTAAACACCGGGGAGCTGTTTTTT
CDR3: CASRRTGLNTGELFF

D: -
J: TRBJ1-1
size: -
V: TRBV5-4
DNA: TGTGCCAGCAGCTTGGCCGTTCATACGAACACTGAAGCTTTCTTT
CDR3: CASSLAVHTNTEAFF

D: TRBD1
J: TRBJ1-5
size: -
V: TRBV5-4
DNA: TGTGCCAGCAGCCCCGGGACAGGGTCCAATCAGCCCCAGCATTTT
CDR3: CASSPGTGSNQPQHF

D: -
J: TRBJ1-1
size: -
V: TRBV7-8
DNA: TGTGCCAGCAGCTTAGAAAGTAGGGCGTACACTGAAGCTTTCTTT
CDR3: CASSLESRAYTEAFF

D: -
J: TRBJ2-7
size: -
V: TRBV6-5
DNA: TGTGCCAGCAGTTACTCGTCGGGAGACTACGAGCAGTACTTC
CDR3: CASSYSSGDYEQYF

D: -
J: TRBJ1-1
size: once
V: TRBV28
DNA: TGTGCCAGCAGTTTATCTCCGACCACTGAAGCTTTCTTT
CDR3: CASSLSPTTEAFF

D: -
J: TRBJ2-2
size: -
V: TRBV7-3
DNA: TGTGCCAGCAGCTTAGCCCACTCTAGCGCCCGAGGCACCGGGGAGCTGTTTTTT
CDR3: CASSLAHSSARGTGELFF

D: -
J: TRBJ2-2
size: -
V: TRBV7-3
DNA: TGTGCCAGCAGCTTAGAGGCTACCACCGGGGAGCTGTTTTTT
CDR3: CASSLEATTGELFF

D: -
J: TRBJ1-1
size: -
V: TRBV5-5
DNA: TGTGCCAGCAGCCACGAGGGACAGAACACTGAAGCTTTCTTT
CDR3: CASSHEGQNTEAFF

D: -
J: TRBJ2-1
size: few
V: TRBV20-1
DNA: TGCAGTGCAACGGGCAATGAGCAGTTCTTC
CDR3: CSATGNEQFF

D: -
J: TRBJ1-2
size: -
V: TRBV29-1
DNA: TGCAGCGTTGAACTTTGGTTTTCTAACTATGGCTACACCTTC
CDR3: CSVELWFSNYGYTF

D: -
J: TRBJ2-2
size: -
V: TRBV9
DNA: TGTGCCAGCAGCGTTCAAGGAAACACCGGGGAGCTGTTTTTT
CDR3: CASSVQGNTGELFF

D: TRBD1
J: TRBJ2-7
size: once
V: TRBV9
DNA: TGTGCCAGCAGCGCCGACAGGGGAAGCATCTACGAGCAGTACTTC
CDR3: CASSADRGSIYEQYF

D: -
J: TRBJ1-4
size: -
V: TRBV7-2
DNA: TGTGCCAGCAGCTTAGTTGGTTCGAGGCCTGAAAAACTGTTTTTT
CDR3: CASSLVGSRPEKLFF

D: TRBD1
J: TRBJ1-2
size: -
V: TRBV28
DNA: TGTGCCAGCAGTCACTTAGGACAGGGGACCACTAACTATGGCTACACCTTC
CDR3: CASSHLGQGTTNYGYTF

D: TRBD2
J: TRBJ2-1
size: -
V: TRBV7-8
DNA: TGTGCCAGCAGCTTAGGACGATCGGGAGGATACAATGAGCAGTTCTTC
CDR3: CASSLGRSGGYNEQFF

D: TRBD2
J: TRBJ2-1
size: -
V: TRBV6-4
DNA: TGTGCCAGCAGCAAGGCGGAGGGAGGGTCAAATGAGCAGTTCTTC
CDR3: CASSKAEGGSNEQFF

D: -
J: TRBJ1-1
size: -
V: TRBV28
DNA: TGTGCCAGCAGTTTAGCAGGTCGGGGGGCTTTCTTT
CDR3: CASSLAGRGAFF

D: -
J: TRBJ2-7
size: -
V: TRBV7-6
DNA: TGTGCCAGCAGCCCCCCTCCCGGGACAAAAGCCCCTAAACCTACAATGGAGCAGTACTTC
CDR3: CASSPPPGTKAPKPTMEQYF

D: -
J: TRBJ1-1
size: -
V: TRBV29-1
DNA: TGCAGTACTCGGAGGGGCAAGAACACTGAAGCTTTCTTT
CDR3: CSTRRGKNTEAFF

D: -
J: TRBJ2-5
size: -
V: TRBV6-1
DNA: TGTGCCAGCAGTGAAGTTGGGACCCCGGGGGAGACCCAGTACTTC
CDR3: CASSEVGTPGETQYF

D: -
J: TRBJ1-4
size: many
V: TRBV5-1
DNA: TGCGCCAGCAGCTTGGGACAGGTTAATGAAAAACTGTTTTTT
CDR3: CASSLGQVNEKLFF

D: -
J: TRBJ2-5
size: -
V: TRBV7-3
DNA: TGTGCCAGCGGCTACAGGGGAGGTCAGACCCAGTACTTC
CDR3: CASGYRGGQTQYF

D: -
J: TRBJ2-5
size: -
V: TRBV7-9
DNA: TGTGCCAGCAGGTTGGGCTGGGGTGCAGGGACCCAGTACTTC
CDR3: CASRLGWGAGTQYF

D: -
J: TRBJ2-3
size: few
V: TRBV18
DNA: TGTGCCAGCTCACGCTCCGGGGACGCCAGCACAGATACGCAGTATTTT
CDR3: CASSRSGDASTDTQYF

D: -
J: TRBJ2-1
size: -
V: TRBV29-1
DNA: TGCAGCGTTGAAAGCGGACCGGCCTCTGTTCCATACAATGAGCAGTTCTTC
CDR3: CSVESGPASVPYNEQFF

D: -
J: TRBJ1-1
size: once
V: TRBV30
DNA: TGTTTGTTGGGCCGGGTGAACACTGAAGCTTTCTTT
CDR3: CLLGRVNTEAFF

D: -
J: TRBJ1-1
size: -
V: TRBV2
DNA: TGTGCCAGCAGTTATCTGAACACTGAAGCTTTCTTT
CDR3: CASSYLNTEAFF

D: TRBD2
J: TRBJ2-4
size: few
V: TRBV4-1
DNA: TGCGCCAGCAGCCAAGCGGGACTAGCGGGAGGGCCCGCCAAAAACATTCAGTACTTC
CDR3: CASSQAGLAGGPAKNIQYF

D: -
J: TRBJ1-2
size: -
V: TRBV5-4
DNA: TGTGCCAGCACCCCCACCGGGACACCGATCGACGGCTACACCTTC
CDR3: CASTPTGTPIDGYTF

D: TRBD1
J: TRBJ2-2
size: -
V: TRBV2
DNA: TGTGCCAGCACCGGACAGGGGATCACCGGGGAGCTGTTTTTT
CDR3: CASTGQGITGELFF

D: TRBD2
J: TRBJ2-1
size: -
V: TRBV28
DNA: TGTGCCAGCAGTTTACTAGCGGGGAGGCTTGAGTTCTTC
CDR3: CASSLLAGRLEFF

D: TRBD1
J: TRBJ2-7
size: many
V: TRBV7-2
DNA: TGTGCCAGCAGCCCAACAGCCGGGACAGGGCGCGAGCAGTACTTC
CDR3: CASSPTAGTGREQYF

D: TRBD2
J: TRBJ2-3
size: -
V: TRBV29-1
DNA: TGCAGCGCAACCGGACTAGCGGGCCTGAGGGATACGCAGTATTTT
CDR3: CSATGLAGLRDTQYF

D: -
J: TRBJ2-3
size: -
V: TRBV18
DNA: TGTGCCAGCTCACCACCTTCAGGGGATACGCAGTATTTT
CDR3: CASSPPSGDTQYF

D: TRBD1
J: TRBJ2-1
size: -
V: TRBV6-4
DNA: TGTGCCAGCAGTGACGGGACAGGGTACTACAATGAGCAGTTCTTC
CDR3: CASSDGTGYYNEQFF

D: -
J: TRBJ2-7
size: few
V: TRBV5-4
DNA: TGTGCCAGCAGTCCAGGGTCAGCCTACGAGCAGTACTTC
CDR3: CASSPGSAYEQYF

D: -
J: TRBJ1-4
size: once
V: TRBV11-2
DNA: TGTGCCAGCAGCTTTCTGCGCAATAATGAAAAACTGTTTTTT
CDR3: CASSFLRNNEKLFF

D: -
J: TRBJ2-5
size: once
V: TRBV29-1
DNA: TGCAGCGTTCTAGCCCTGGGGGCTAGCCAAGAGACCCAGTACTTC
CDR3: CSVLALGASQETQYF

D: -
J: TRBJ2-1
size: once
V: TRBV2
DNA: TGTGCCAGCAGTCGACTAGTAGGCCTCGATGAGCAGTTCTTC
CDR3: CASSRLVGLDEQFF

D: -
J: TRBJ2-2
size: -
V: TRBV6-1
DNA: TGTGCCAGCAGTGAAAGGGACGGCAGGTCGAACACCGGGGAGCTGTTTTTT
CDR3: CASSERDGRSNTGELFF

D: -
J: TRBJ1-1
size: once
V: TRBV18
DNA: TGTGCCAGCTCTAGGGGGGCGGAGGACACTGAAGCTTTCTTT
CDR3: CASSRGAEDTEAFF

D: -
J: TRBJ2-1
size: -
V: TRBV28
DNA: TGTGCCAGCCATGGGGGCTCCTACAATGAGCAGTTCTTC
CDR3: CASHGGSYNEQFF

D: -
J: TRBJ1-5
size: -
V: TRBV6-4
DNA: TGTGCCAGCGGAGCAGGGCAGGGACAGCCCCAGCATTTT
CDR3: CASGAGQGQPQHF

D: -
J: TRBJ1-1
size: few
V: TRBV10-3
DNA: TGTGCCATCAGTGAGAGGCAGGTTCAAACTGAAGCTTTCTTT
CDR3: CAISERQVQTEAFF

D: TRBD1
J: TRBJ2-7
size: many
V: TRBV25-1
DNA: TGTGCCAGCAGTGAGTTCGGGACAGGGGGCTACGAGCAGTACTTC
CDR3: CASSEFGTGGYEQYF

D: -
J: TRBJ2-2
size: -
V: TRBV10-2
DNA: TGCGCCAGCAGTGAGCCGAGAGGGGGTTTAGACACCGGGGAGCTGTTTTTT
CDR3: CASSEPRGGLDTGELFF

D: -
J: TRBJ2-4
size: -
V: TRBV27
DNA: TGTGCCAGCAGTTTATCGATCCGGGGTCGGGACATTCAGTACTTC
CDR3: CASSLSIRGRDIQYF